This TCR beta chain derives from a study of T cells in localized non-small cell lung cancer. Study-wide results and caveats: Uninvolved adjacent lung had the highest recorded T cell clonality, with tumor below it.

TCRdb's table, derived via immunoSEQ multiplex PCR, lists solely in-frame clones and lacks some. This table has about 1,400 clones, about a third appearing once. A word on this clone: What it binds is unknown.

The CDR3 loop spans 13 amino acids. The germline V gene has CDR1 KGHSH and CDR2 LQKENI. Trimming stripped 3 bases from V and 1 base from J, with 6 bases between. This sample comprised normal lung tissue next to the tumor, obtained before any cancer treatment. V is TRBV18 and J is TRBJ1-2; no definite D call. The TCR sequence derives from a man aged 35 to 70 with stage I lung adenocarcinoma. CDR3 nucleotides: TGTGCCAGCTCACCCGAGCTTAACTATGGCTACACCTTC. It codes for CASSPELNYGYTF.